This T cell receptor (beta chain) appears in the sequencing data of a study of sequential checkpoint blockade in melanoma. Study information: Arm A got nivolumab then ipilimumab; arm B the reverse, 1:1. Maintenance nivolumab came after either treatment sequence.

The CDR3 has 13 residues. Germline V gene data show CDR1 as MNHEY and CDR2 as SMNVEV (reference sequence). Between the trimmed V and J ends, which lost 3 bases and 5 bases, there was a span of 8 bases. Treatment: randomized to nivolumab then ipilimumab (arm A) or the reverse (arm B). DNA-damaging chemotherapy had not been given to any patient beforehand. PBMC sorting kept live CD3+CD8+ cells without CD19 or CD56. Sequencing was performed with immunoSEQ multiplex PCR; in TCRdb, only in-frame clones are kept and a portion is missing. The sample yields 21,000 or so clones, about 82% seen once. V and J are TRBV27 and TRBJ2-1; D is unresolved. The TCR was taken from a human donor with melanoma. Sequences were derived from CD8+ T cells sorted from blood (inferred from file names), sampled from a patient given nivolumab and ipilimumab in sequence. The CDR3 sequence is CASSLNSNNEQFF. The CDR3 bases are TGTGCCAGCAGTTTGAATAGCAACAATGAGCAGTTCTTC.